Listed below are T cell receptor beta chains from one sample, sequenced in a study of cytomegalovirus exposure and HLA in healthy donors. The method was immunoSEQ multiplex PCR; TCRdb's version includes in-frame clones alone and lacks a portion of them. The sample yields around 200,000 clones, more than 75% seen once. The specimen sequenced was PBMCs. The receptors shown here come from a middle-aged woman in good health and CMV-seronegative. Each CDR3 is given with its conserved first and last residue. The D gene is left open where the match is weak. The size field is filled for only some rows; it gives once, few, many or a size class.

j_gene: TRBJ1-2; abundance: -; d_gene: TRBD1; v_gene: TRBV27; CDR3nt: TGTGCCAGCAGTTGGACAGGGGGCGGATATGGCTACACCTTC; CDR3aa: CASSWTGGGYGYTF
j_gene: TRBJ1-1; abundance: -; d_gene: -; v_gene: TRBV4-1; CDR3nt: TGCGCCAGCAGCCCCCAGGCAGTATTAACCGGGAACACTGAAGCTTTCTTT; CDR3aa: CASSPQAVLTGNTEAFF
j_gene: TRBJ1-1; abundance: -; d_gene: -; v_gene: TRBV4-1; CDR3nt: TGCGCCAGCAGCCTGAACCCCCAGGGGAACACTGAAGCTTTCTTT; CDR3aa: CASSLNPQGNTEAFF
j_gene: TRBJ1-2; abundance: -; d_gene: -; v_gene: TRBV30; CDR3nt: TGTGCCTCTGGAGCGGCTGCCCTCTATGGCTACACCTTC; CDR3aa: CASGAAALYGYTF
j_gene: TRBJ2-5; abundance: -; d_gene: -; v_gene: TRBV7-6; CDR3nt: TGTGCCAGCAGTTCAGGGACCCAGTACTTC; CDR3aa: CASSSGTQYF
j_gene: TRBJ1-2; abundance: once; d_gene: -; v_gene: TRBV30; CDR3nt: TGTGCCTGGAGTGTGGCGGCGGCGGGGCTCTATGGCTACACCTTC; CDR3aa: CAWSVAAAGLYGYTF
j_gene: TRBJ1-3; abundance: -; d_gene: -; v_gene: TRBV7-9; CDR3nt: TGTGCCAGCAGCTCCGCCGCCGGGGTAGGAAACACCATATATTTT; CDR3aa: CASSSAAGVGNTIYF
j_gene: TRBJ2-7; abundance: -; d_gene: -; v_gene: TRBV7-9; CDR3nt: TGTTCCAGCAGCCTCGTGACTCGAGCGACCCACCCATACGAGCAGTACTTC; CDR3aa: CSSSLVTRATHPYEQYF
j_gene: TRBJ1-1; abundance: few; d_gene: -; v_gene: TRBV29-1; CDR3nt: TGCAGCGTTGAAGGCCGAGCCCTATCCACTGAAGCTTTCTTT; CDR3aa: CSVEGRALSTEAFF
j_gene: TRBJ2-2; abundance: -; d_gene: TRBD2; v_gene: TRBV7-3; CDR3nt: TGTGCCAGCAGCAAAAACGGACTAGCGGTCACCACCGGGGAGCTGTTTTTT; CDR3aa: CASSKNGLAVTTGELFF
j_gene: TRBJ2-2; abundance: -; d_gene: TRBD1; v_gene: TRBV5-1; CDR3nt: TGCGCCAGCAGCCCGGGACAGTCGGCGAACACCGGGGAGCTGTTTTTT; CDR3aa: CASSPGQSANTGELFF
j_gene: TRBJ2-5; abundance: -; d_gene: -; v_gene: TRBV5-1; CDR3nt: TGCGTCAGCAGCTTGGCCATTTCCGGGACAATTGGGGAGACCCAGTACTTC; CDR3aa: CVSSLAISGTIGETQYF
j_gene: TRBJ1-1; abundance: -; d_gene: TRBD1; v_gene: TRBV30; CDR3nt: TGTGCCTGGAGCCCGAAGACAGGGCGGAACACTGAAGCTTTCTTT; CDR3aa: CAWSPKTGRNTEAFF
j_gene: TRBJ2-1; abundance: -; d_gene: TRBD2; v_gene: TRBV7-8; CDR3nt: TGTGCCAGCAGCTTAGGGGGAACTAGCGGGAGGGGTAGGAGCTCCTACAATGAGCAGTTCTTC; CDR3aa: CASSLGGTSGRGRSSYNEQFF
j_gene: TRBJ1-2; abundance: once; d_gene: -; v_gene: TRBV30; CDR3nt: TGTGCCTGGGGGTTCACAAGAGGTTCTGGCTACACCTTC; CDR3aa: CAWGFTRGSGYTF
j_gene: TRBJ2-3; abundance: -; d_gene: TRBD2; v_gene: TRBV5-1; CDR3nt: TGCGCCAGCAGCTCGTCGGGGGGGGCAAAAAGAGCTGATACGCAGTATTTT; CDR3aa: CASSSSGGAKRADTQYF
j_gene: TRBJ2-6; abundance: -; d_gene: -; v_gene: TRBV28; CDR3nt: TGTGCCAGCAAGGACAGAATCTCTGGGGCCAACGTCCTGACTTTC; CDR3aa: CASKDRISGANVLTF
j_gene: TRBJ2-1; abundance: -; d_gene: TRBD2; v_gene: TRBV5-1; CDR3nt: TGCGCCAGCAGCTGGCTAGCGGGCAACCCTCTTAATGAGCAGTTCTTC; CDR3aa: CASSWLAGNPLNEQFF
j_gene: TRBJ2-5; abundance: -; d_gene: -; v_gene: TRBV2; CDR3nt: TGTGCCAGCAGGAATACGGGACTCGGATCGGAGACCCAGTACTTC; CDR3aa: CASRNTGLGSETQYF
j_gene: TRBJ2-7; abundance: once; d_gene: -; v_gene: TRBV5-1; CDR3nt: TGCGCCAGCAGCTTGGGTACGGGGATGGTTGGCTACGAGCAGTACTTC; CDR3aa: CASSLGTGMVGYEQYF
j_gene: TRBJ2-7; abundance: -; d_gene: TRBD1; v_gene: TRBV5-4; CDR3nt: TGTGCCAGCAGCTTGGGGGGACAGGGGTTCTACGAGCAGTACTTC; CDR3aa: CASSLGGQGFYEQYF
j_gene: TRBJ2-7; abundance: -; d_gene: TRBD2; v_gene: TRBV27; CDR3nt: TGTGCCAGCAGTTTACGCGGGAGCGCCTACGAGCAGTACTTC; CDR3aa: CASSLRGSAYEQYF
j_gene: TRBJ2-7; abundance: -; d_gene: TRBD2; v_gene: TRBV4-1; CDR3nt: TGCGCCAGCAGCCAAGACGGGGGACTAGCGGGAGACTACGAGCAGTACTTC; CDR3aa: CASSQDGGLAGDYEQYF
j_gene: TRBJ2-7; abundance: few; d_gene: -; v_gene: TRBV12-5; CDR3nt: TGTGCTAGTGGTTTGGATAGCGGCTACGAGCAGTACTTC; CDR3aa: CASGLDSGYEQYF
j_gene: TRBJ1-1; abundance: once; d_gene: -; v_gene: TRBV7-3; CDR3nt: TGTGCCAGCAGCTTGGACAGCTTCACTGAAGCTTTCTTT; CDR3aa: CASSLDSFTEAFF
j_gene: TRBJ2-5; abundance: few; d_gene: TRBD2; v_gene: TRBV30; CDR3nt: TGTGCCTGGAGTGACGGACTAGCGGGAGGACCCACTGGGACCCAGTACTTC; CDR3aa: CAWSDGLAGGPTGTQYF
j_gene: TRBJ1-2; abundance: -; d_gene: TRBD1; v_gene: TRBV4-1; CDR3nt: TGCGCCGGCAGCCAAGAGAACAGGGGGCAGTATGGCTACACCTTC; CDR3aa: CAGSQENRGQYGYTF
j_gene: TRBJ1-1; abundance: -; d_gene: -; v_gene: TRBV2; CDR3nt: TGTGCCAGCCGCGAAGGCAGGGCACGGAACACTGAAGCTTTCTTT; CDR3aa: CASREGRARNTEAFF
j_gene: TRBJ2-1; abundance: once; d_gene: TRBD2; v_gene: TRBV7-3; CDR3nt: TGTGCCAGCAGCTTTAGCGGGAGTGCCTACAATGAGCAGTTCTTC; CDR3aa: CASSFSGSAYNEQFF
j_gene: TRBJ1-3; abundance: -; d_gene: -; v_gene: TRBV7-9; CDR3nt: TGTGCCAGCAGCTTATTTGACACTAGCTATTTT; CDR3aa: CASSLFDTSYF
j_gene: TRBJ1-5; abundance: -; d_gene: -; v_gene: TRBV19; CDR3nt: TGTGCCAGTAGTCACCCGACAGGACCCCAGCATTTT; CDR3aa: CASSHPTGPQHF
j_gene: TRBJ2-3; abundance: -; d_gene: TRBD2; v_gene: TRBV5-1; CDR3nt: TGCGCCAGCAGCTTGGCCAAAACTAGCGGGGTACGCACAGATACGCAGTATTTT; CDR3aa: CASSLAKTSGVRTDTQYF
j_gene: TRBJ1-4; abundance: -; d_gene: TRBD1; v_gene: TRBV5-6; CDR3nt: TGTGCCAGCAGCTTGATATACAGGGGAACCAGGCCTTACAGGGGGGAACTGTTTTTT; CDR3aa: CASSLIYRGTRPYRGELFF
j_gene: TRBJ2-1; abundance: -; d_gene: -; v_gene: TRBV12-5; CDR3nt: TGTGCTAGTGGTTTGGGTAGGGAGGCGGATGAGCAGTTCTTC; CDR3aa: CASGLGREADEQFF
j_gene: TRBJ2-7; abundance: -; d_gene: -; v_gene: TRBV7-2; CDR3nt: TGTGCCAGCAGCTTTAAAAGCAGGGGAAGCGAGCAGTACTTC; CDR3aa: CASSFKSRGSEQYF
j_gene: TRBJ1-2; abundance: -; d_gene: -; v_gene: TRBV29-1; CDR3nt: TGCAGCGTCGCGGTGAGGGTTGACTATGGCTACACCTTC; CDR3aa: CSVAVRVDYGYTF
j_gene: TRBJ1-5; abundance: -; d_gene: -; v_gene: TRBV10-3; CDR3nt: TGTGCCATCAGTGTAGGGGGCAATCAGCCCCAGCATTTT; CDR3aa: CAISVGGNQPQHF
j_gene: TRBJ2-7; abundance: -; d_gene: -; v_gene: TRBV7-9; CDR3nt: TGTGCCAGCAGCGATCGACTCTACGAGCAGTACTTC; CDR3aa: CASSDRLYEQYF
j_gene: TRBJ2-7; abundance: few; d_gene: TRBD1; v_gene: TRBV6-1; CDR3nt: TGTGCCAGCAGTGTAGGGACAGGGGTCTACGAGCAGTACTTC; CDR3aa: CASSVGTGVYEQYF
j_gene: TRBJ2-3; abundance: -; d_gene: -; v_gene: TRBV6-1; CDR3nt: TGTGCCAGCAGAACCCTAGGCTACGCAGATACGCAGTATTTT; CDR3aa: CASRTLGYADTQYF
j_gene: TRBJ2-5; abundance: -; d_gene: -; v_gene: TRBV2; CDR3nt: TGTGCCGGGGGACTGCAAGAGACCCAGTACTTC; CDR3aa: CAGGLQETQYF
j_gene: TRBJ2-2; abundance: -; d_gene: -; v_gene: TRBV7-9; CDR3nt: TGTGCCAGCAGCCCTGGGACTGTCGGGGAGCTGTTTTTT; CDR3aa: CASSPGTVGELFF
j_gene: TRBJ2-3; abundance: -; d_gene: TRBD2; v_gene: TRBV9; CDR3nt: TGTGCCAGCAGCGTCGCTAGCGGGGGGTGGAGCACAGATACGCAGTATTTT; CDR3aa: CASSVASGGWSTDTQYF
j_gene: TRBJ2-7; abundance: -; d_gene: TRBD2; v_gene: TRBV27; CDR3nt: TGTGCCAGCAGTTCGTATAGCGGGAGTCAATCGGTGGGGGAGCAGTACTTC; CDR3aa: CASSSYSGSQSVGEQYF
j_gene: TRBJ2-1; abundance: -; d_gene: -; v_gene: TRBV7-9; CDR3nt: TGTGCCAGCAGTTACAGCTATGAGCAGTTCTTC; CDR3aa: CASSYSYEQFF